These T cell receptor beta chains were read from a single sample in a study of neurological immune-mediated disorders. TCRdb recomputed calls from the 5' RACE reads with MiXCR, one row per CDR3 protein. The sample has approximately 27,000 distinct CDR3 sequences, under 30% seen once. The sequenced sample was CD4+ T cells from blood. The source is a man aged 50-60 years with HTLV-1-associated myelopathy (HAM/TSP). CDR3s include the opening cysteine and the closing phenylalanine or tryptophan. The D gene is left open where the match is weak. Size is omitted from some rows. Given values are once, few, many or a class for expanded clones.

TRBV3-1	15	TRBJ1-6	.	.	CASSHETLRNSPLHF	TGTGCCAGCAGCCATGAGACCCTGCGGAATTCACCCCTCCACTTT
TRBV6-2/TRBV6-3	12	TRBJ1-4	many	.	CASTSVSEKLFF	TGTGCCAGCACCTCAGTCTCGGAAAAACTGTTTTTT
TRBV18	15	TRBJ2-7	.	TRBD1	CASSPLDREFYEQYF	TGTGCCAGCTCACCACTGGACAGGGAATTTTACGAGCAGTACTTC
TRBV5-5	14	TRBJ1-2	.	.	CASSLEPFNYGYTF	TGTGCCAGCAGCTTGGAACCCTTTAACTATGGCTACACCTTC
TRBV12-3/TRBV12-4	16	TRBJ2-1	.	TRBD2	CASSYSRGGPLNEQFF	TGTGCCAGCAGTTATTCGCGGGGGGGCCCTTTGAATGAGCAGTTCTTC
TRBV6-2/TRBV6-3	15	TRBJ2-7	.	.	CASSSELVRSYEQYF	TGTGCCAGCAGTTCTGAATTAGTAAGGTCCTACGAGCAGTACTTC
TRBV7-9	15	TRBJ1-3	many	.	CASSRSVGGGNTIYF	TGTGCCAGCAGCCGATCCGTTGGGGGTGGAAACACCATATATTTT
TRBV29-1	13	TRBJ2-5	many	.	CSVVQGRRETQYF	TGCAGCGTTGTACAGGGACGTAGGGAGACCCAGTACTTC
TRBV6-6	15	TRBJ1-1	once	.	CASSWGGGQDTEAFF	TGTGCCAGCAGTTGGGGTGGGGGGCAGGACACTGAAGCTTTCTTT
TRBV18	19	TRBJ1-3	.	TRBD1	CASSPLLSGTGLAGNTIYF	TGTGCCAGCTCACCACTACTATCCGGGACAGGATTAGCTGGAAACACCATATATTTT
TRBV7-9	11	TRBJ2-3	.	.	CASTEAYTQYF	TGTGCCAGCACCGAAGCGTATACGCAGTATTTT
TRBV4-2	14	TRBJ1-1	many	.	CASSQDGTRAEAFF	TGTGCCAGCAGCCAAGATGGGACACGCGCTGAAGCTTTCTTT
TRBV5-1	16	TRBJ2-1	.	TRBD2	CASSSLTSGGAGEQFF	TGCGCCAGCAGTTCGTTGACTAGCGGGGGGGCCGGTGAGCAGTTCTTC
TRBV12-3/TRBV12-4	13	TRBJ1-2	many	.	CASSLEVNYGYTF	TGTGCCAGCAGTTTGGAGGTGAACTATGGCTACACCTTC
TRBV20-1	15	TRBJ1-6	many	TRBD1	CSAEGATGSSSPLHF	TGCAGTGCTGAGGGGGCGACAGGGTCCAGTTCACCCCTCCACTTT
TRBV5-1	16	TRBJ1-4	.	.	CASSFGLAATNEKLFF	TGCGCCAGCAGCTTCGGCTTGGCCGCAACTAATGAAAAACTGTTTTTT
TRBV9	15	TRBJ1-2	many	TRBD1	CASSVDGQGIYGYTF	TGTGCCAGCAGCGTAGACGGACAGGGGATTTATGGCTACACCTTC
TRBV19	15	TRBJ2-6	.	.	CASSSTVSGANVLTF	TGTGCCAGTAGTTCGACAGTCTCTGGGGCCAACGTCCTGACTTTC
TRBV12-3/TRBV12-4	13	TRBJ1-2	few	.	CASSLSGDLGYTF	TGTGCCAGCAGTTTATCAGGGGATCTTGGCTACACCTTC
TRBV5-1	12	TRBJ2-5	many	.	CASRSLQETQYF	TGCGCCAGCAGAAGTCTCCAAGAGACCCAGTACTTC
TRBV18	14	TRBJ2-1	many	TRBD1	CASSPNRGYNEQFF	TGTGCCAGCTCACCGAACAGGGGGTACAATGAGCAGTTCTTC
TRBV7-2	13	TRBJ1-5	many	.	CASSLEANQPQHF	TGTGCCAGCAGCTTAGAGGCCAATCAGCCCCAGCATTTT
TRBV20-1	16	TRBJ1-5	.	.	CSARPAHRDSNQPQHF	TGCAGTGCTAGACCGGCCCATAGAGATAGCAATCAGCCCCAGCATTTT
TRBV10-3	12	TRBJ1-5	many	.	CAISGSNQPQHF	TGTGCCATCAGTGGGAGCAATCAGCCCCAGCATTTT
TRBV7-9	14	TRBJ2-5	.	.	CASRSQGRQETQYF	TGTGCCAGCAGATCACAGGGGAGGCAAGAGACCCAGTACTTC
TRBV29-1	12	TRBJ2-7	.	TRBD2	CSVLAGGREQYF	TGCAGCGTCCTAGCGGGGGGTCGTGAGCAGTACTTC